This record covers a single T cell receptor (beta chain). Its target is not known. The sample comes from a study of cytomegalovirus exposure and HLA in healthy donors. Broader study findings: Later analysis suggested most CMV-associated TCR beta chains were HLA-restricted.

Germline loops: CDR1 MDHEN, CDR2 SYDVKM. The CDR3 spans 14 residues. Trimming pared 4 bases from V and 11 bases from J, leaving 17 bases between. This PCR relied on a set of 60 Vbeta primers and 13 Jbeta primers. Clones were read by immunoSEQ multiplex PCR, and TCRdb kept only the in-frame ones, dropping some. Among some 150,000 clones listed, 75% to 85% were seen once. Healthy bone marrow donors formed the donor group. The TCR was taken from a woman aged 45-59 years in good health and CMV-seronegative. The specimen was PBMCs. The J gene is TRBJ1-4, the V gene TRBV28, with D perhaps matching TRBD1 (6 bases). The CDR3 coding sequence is TGTGCCAGCAGTTCCCCGACAGGCCACGGTAAACTGTTTTTT. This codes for CASSSPTGHGKLFF.